These 2 T cell receptor beta chains originate from one sample sequenced in a study of a mutant IDH1 vaccine in newly diagnosed glioma. Repertoires were generated with immunoSEQ multiplex PCR, while TCRdb's copy carries only in-frame clones and drops some. The sample lists approximately 60,000 clones, 83% occurring once. Time point of the sample: week 47, end of study. Each dose of the vaccine consisted of 300 ug of mutant IDH1 20-mer peptide, with topical imiquimod. No antigen has been assigned to these receptors. The source material was PBMCs, sampled from a glioma patient whose treatment included an IDH1 peptide vaccine. These receptors came from a man aged 25-40 years with glioma.

The chain combines TRBV7-8 with TRBJ1-6, with 8 positions matching TRBD1. V trimming: 5 bases; J trimming: 8 bases; junction bases outside the gene matches: 5. The germline gives CDR1 SGHVS, CDR2 FQNEAQ. CDR3 length equals 14 residues. The CDR3 loop reads CASSGQGTHSPLHF. CDR3 nucleotide sequence: TGTGCCAGCAGCGGACAGGGAACGCATTCACCCCTCCACTTT.

J is TRBJ2-1 and V is TRBV19; 13 positions match TRBD2. CDR3 length equals 18 residues. With V trimmed by 4 bases and J by 6 bases, 12 bases remained unmatched. Germline lookup yields CDR1 LNHDA and CDR2 SQIVND (reference sequence). The CDR3 bases are TGTGCCAGTAGTAAAGGGGGCCACGGGACTAGCGGGGTCAATGAGCAGTTCTTC. Protein product: CASSKGGHGTSGVNEQFF. The full variable domain, in which reference TRBV19 and TRBJ2-1 provide the parts outside the CDR3, is DGGITQSPKYLFRKEGQNVTLSCEQNLNHDAMYWYRQDPGQGLRLIYYSQIVNDFQKGDIAEGYSVSREKKESFPLTVTSAQKNPTAFYLCASSKGGHGTSGVNEQFFGPGTRLTVL.